This T cell receptor beta chain was profiled in a study of T cells in Graves' hyperthyroidism and ophthalmopathy (dated 2019 in TCRdb). For the study in its entirety: Peripheral blood samples were taken at the time of initial diagnosis, prior to any treatment. After blood sampling, hyperthyroidism patients were treated with methimazole at a starting dose of 30 mg daily, and ophthalmopathy patients were treated with high-dose intravenous methylprednisolone. The approximately 100 discovery patients were divided at random into training and test sets in a 7:3 ratio. Prospective prediction of ophthalmopathy was tested in an independent validation cohort consisting of roughly 19 hyperthyroidism patients and 15 to 17 patients who later progressed to ophthalmopathy. TCR V-J signatures able to tell the groups apart were searched for in a discovery cohort of 95 or so patients, of whom roughly 42 had Graves' ophthalmopathy and roughly 57 had stable Graves' hyperthyroidism. In addition, the study compared T-cell repertoires in thyroid tissue and in blood from five or six Graves' hyperthyroidism patients. The paper describes TCR Vbeta CDR3 sequencing of 120 to 150 peripheral blood samples, made up of roughly 40 ophthalmopathy patients, more than 70 hyperthyroidism patients and 17 progressor patients.

Stable Graves' hyperthyroidism was defined as no progression to ophthalmopathy during 18 months of follow-up. Hyperthyroidism patients were aged 18 to 65 years and newly diagnosed, with disease duration of less than 2 months. The study excluded patients with uncontrolled infections, other autoimmune diseases, pregnancy or lactation. Diagnoses were based on clinical symptoms, serum thyroxine and TRAb, thyroid ultrasound and orbital computed tomography. PBMCs were separated from 10 ml of fresh peripheral blood using Ficoll-Paque density gradient centrifugation. Total RNA was extracted using Trizol reagent, and RNA quality was assessed on an Agilent 2100 Bioanalyzer. What the study reported, not specific to this receptor: During validation, the model predicted progression to ophthalmopathy a median of roughly 7.1 months ahead of onset, with more than 60% sensitivity and more than 72% specificity. A model built on a 13 V-J signature distinguished ophthalmopathy from stable hyperthyroidism, reaching roughly 88% sensitivity and around 82% specificity in cross-validation and 80%/75% in testing. No statistical method was used to fix the sample size in advance, and group allocation was not hidden from the investigators. Most expanded thyroid clonotypes (frequency above 0.001) were also found in blood, which suggests that blood repertoires may mirror thyroid immune responses.

Amplification of TCR beta CDR3 regions was carried out from RNA transcripts. The TCR CDR3 was subjected to a first round of RT-PCR using the HTBI primer set and the Qiagen OneStep RT-PCR kit. Libraries were constructed in a second round of multiplex PCR, after which size selection and purification were carried out. Sequencing of the libraries was done on an Illumina HiSeq2000 using paired-end 100 bp reads. The authors' analysis ran thus. SOAPnuke was used to process the raw data, removing reads that contained adapters or uncalled bases, had a mean Phred below 15, or lacked an exact match to the constant primer or identifier. High-quality paired reads were merged with COPE v1.2.5, and unique nucleotide sequences were defined as clonotypes. MiTCR v1.1 was used to align clonotypes to the IMGT TRBV, TRBD and TRBJ reference segments. Only V-J combinations with frequency above 0.0001, covering 99% to 99.2% of repertoires, were analysed. A TCS score was defined as the ratio between F50 (clonal expansion) and ExV (chaos), using BLOSUM62-based TCRdist between CDR3 peptides within each V-J. Welch's t-statistics and random forest reduced fewer than 600 V-J features to some 14, which were used in a naive Bayes classifier (R e1071). In-frame beta chains were kept once TCRdb had trimmed the public reads at Q25 with fastp and called clones with MiXCR. Under each unique CDR3 protein, matching rows form one entry showing the most common genes and DNA. The V and J calls, along with clone size, are taken from TCRdb and not from the paper's own processing. The sample table holds about 350,000 distinct CDR3 sequences, of which about 14% were seen once. Clones ranked in the top ten supply under 30% of the sample.

This clonotype has a count of ten or more. There is no known antigen for this receptor. Base qualities were left out, and no much larger clone turns up one base away. A distance of 10 bases separates the germline ends of V and J, which lose 2 bases and 3 bases respectively. Spanning cysteine to phenylalanine, the CDR3 consists of 14 amino acids. The only DNA kept is the CDR3, 42 bases in frame from the first base. CDR1 KGHDR and CDR2 SFDVKD were looked up in the germline V gene. This clonotype was sampled from a woman under 40 with Graves' hyperthyroidism. Source material: blood. The chain was built from TRBV24-1 and TRBJ2-7; the D gene is possibly TRBD1 or TRBD2, with 5 bases matching each. The DNA sequence is given as TGTGCCACCAGTGATTGGAAGGGGAGCTACGAGCAGTACTTC. Its translation is CATSDWKGSYEQYF.